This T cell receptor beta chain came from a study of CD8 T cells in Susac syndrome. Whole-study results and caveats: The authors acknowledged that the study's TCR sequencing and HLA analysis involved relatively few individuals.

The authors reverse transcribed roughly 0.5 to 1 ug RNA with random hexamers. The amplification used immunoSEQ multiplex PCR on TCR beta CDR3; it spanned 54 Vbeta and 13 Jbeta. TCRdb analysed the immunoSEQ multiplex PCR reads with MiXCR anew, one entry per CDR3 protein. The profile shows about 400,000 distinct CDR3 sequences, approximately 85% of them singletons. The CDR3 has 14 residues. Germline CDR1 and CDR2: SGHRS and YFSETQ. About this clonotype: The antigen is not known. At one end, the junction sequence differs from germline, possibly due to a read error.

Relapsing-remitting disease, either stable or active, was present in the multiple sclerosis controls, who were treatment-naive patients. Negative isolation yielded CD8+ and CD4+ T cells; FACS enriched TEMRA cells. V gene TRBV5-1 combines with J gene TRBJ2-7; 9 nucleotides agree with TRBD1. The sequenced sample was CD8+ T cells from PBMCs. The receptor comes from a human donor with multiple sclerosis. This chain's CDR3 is CASSWGTGSSEQYF. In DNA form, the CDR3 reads TGCGCCAGCAGCTGGGGGACAGGGTCCTCCGAGCAGTACTTC.